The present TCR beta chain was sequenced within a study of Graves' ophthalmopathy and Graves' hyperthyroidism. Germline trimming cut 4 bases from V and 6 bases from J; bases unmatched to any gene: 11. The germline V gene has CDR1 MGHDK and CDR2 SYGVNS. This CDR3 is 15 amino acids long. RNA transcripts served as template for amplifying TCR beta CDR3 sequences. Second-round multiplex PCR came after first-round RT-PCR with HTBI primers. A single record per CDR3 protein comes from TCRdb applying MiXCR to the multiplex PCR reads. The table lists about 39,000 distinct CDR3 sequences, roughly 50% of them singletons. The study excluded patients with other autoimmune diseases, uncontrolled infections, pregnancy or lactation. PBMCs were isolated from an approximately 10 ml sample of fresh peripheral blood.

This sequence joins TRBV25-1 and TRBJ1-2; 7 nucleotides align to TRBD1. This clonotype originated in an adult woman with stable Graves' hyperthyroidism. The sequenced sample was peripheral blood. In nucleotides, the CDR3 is TGTGCCAGCAGTGGCGTAGGACAGGCGACGCATGGCTACACCTTC. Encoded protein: CASSGVGQATHGYTF.